This T cell receptor beta chain appears in the sequencing data of a study of tumor and adjacent non-tumor tissue in lung cancer. Germline lookup yields CDR1 ENHRY and CDR2 SYGVKD. V lost 7 bases to trimming and J lost 9 bases; unmatched junction nucleotides: 12. This CDR3 is 14 amino acids long. The template was RNA from unsorted bulk tissue. TCRbeta libraries were built with three rounds of nested PCR, modified from ARM-PCR. TCRdb re-analysed the multiplex PCR reads in MiXCR, keeping a single row per CDR3 protein. The table shows some 84,000 distinct CDR3 sequences, with roughly 62% occurring only once.

Specimen: lung tumor tissue. The chain is built from TRBV10-3 and TRBJ1-1, with TRBD1 matching 9 bases. This clonotype originated in a man aged 70 or older with non-small cell lung cancer. CDR3 sequence: CAIMNDRGYTKAFF. The CDR3 nucleotides are TGTGCCATCATGAACGACAGGGGGTATACTAAAGCTTTCTTT.